This entry is about one T cell receptor beta chain. There is no known antigen for this receptor. Qualities for individual bases were not recorded, and no much larger clone is one base off. This sample's time point label indicates: baseline before first vaccination. Vaccinee samples were obtained from the UK trials COV001 and COV002, which included a single-blind randomized controlled phase 2/3 trial of AZD1222 (ChAdOx1 nCoV-19) in healthy adults. For TCRbeta chain sequencing, PBMC samples were collected from trial participants at day 0 and at day 28 after the second dose. The CDR3 regions of human TCRbeta chains were subjected to immunosequencing. As for the authors' bioinformatics: TCRs in the repertoires were compared against a reference library of SARS-CoV-2-specific TCRs that had been generated with the MIRA antigen-specificity platform. Breadth meant the fraction of unique TCRs that were SARS-CoV-2-associated, whereas depth meant the fraction of total T cells that were SARS-CoV-2-associated. Using the MIRA data, every spike-specific TCR was mapped to the spike region that the TCR reacted to and assigned to either a CD4 or a CD8 class. Log10-transformed breadth and depth values were compared by one-way ANOVA with Sidak's multiple comparisons tests. The source is immuneACCESS, and TCRdb retained only in-frame sequences with V and J called. Part of the clones is not carried over; for the studies checked, unresolved V genes explain less than half of this, and the remainder is unexplained. V, J and clone size derive from that table, while D and trimming were established from the DNA sequence. A total of 120,000 or so clones appear in this sample, 81% of them only once. Of the sample, about 4.5% is held by the ten largest clones.

The data were taken from a study of T cell responses to AZD1222 COVID-19 vaccine (dated by TCRdb to the early 2020s). Notes on the research overall: Because spike-specific TCR depth and breadth did not differ between the two schedules, AZD1222 recipients who got a second dose at roughly 4 weeks were pooled with those who got a second dose at roughly 12 weeks. A total of over 230 trial participants underwent TCR sequencing, of whom roughly 210 received two doses of AZD1222 and about 25 received two doses of the MenACWY control vaccine. Enrollment into the trials was organized by age into subgroups of 18-55, 56-69 and 70-plus years, and those subgroups contained approximately 160, 26 and 62 TCR-sequenced participants, respectively.

Summary of the overall study and its limitations: Most participants were white British and females outnumbered males, and the authors suggested that clonal diversity may have been underestimated. Vaccine-associated CD4 TCRs spanned the whole spike protein, with dominant responses in regions 160-218 and 743-854. After two AZD1222 doses, spike-specific TCR breadth and depth were significantly higher than at day 0 and than in MenACWY recipients. Because no day 14 peak-response samples were available, repertoires were characterized only after the peak T cell response. In the small 56-69-year group, the increase in depth fell short of significance, most likely because of low power. Epitopes outside the regions mutated in the B.1.351 and B.1.1.7 variants were reportedly recognized by nearly half of the unique spike-specific TCRs. Conclusions about previously exposed vaccinees are limited, since just 5 or 6 AZD1222 recipients were seropositive for SARS-CoV-2 at baseline.

From the germline V gene, CDR1 is SGHAT and CDR2 is FQNNGV. V sheds 5 bases and J sheds 8 bases, leaving 12 bases between their ends. The CDR3 goes from the cysteine to the phenylalanine over 12 residues. The only DNA kept is the CDR3, 36 bases in frame from the first base. This receptor was identified in an adult in good health. The chain links TRBV11-2 with TRBJ1-1; a tentative D match to TRBD1 spans 6 bases. The sequencing here drew on peripheral blood, taken on day 0 of AZD1222 vaccination. The CDR3 protein sequence reads: CASSPPDREAFF. The sequenced DNA is TGTGCCAGCAGCCCCCCGGACAGAGAAGCTTTCTTT.